Each of the 10 T cell receptor beta chains below was sequenced from the same sample in a study of CD8 T cells in ankylosing spondylitis. Overall study findings and caveats: A TCR beta motif of several highly homologous variants appeared characteristic of ankylosing spondylitis blood.

These TCRs' antigens remain unknown. TCRdb re-analysed the 5' RACE reads in MiXCR, keeping a single row per CDR3 protein. The table includes over 400,000 distinct CDR3 sequences, roughly 26% detected once. Sequencing was carried out using blood, either unsorted or a sorted T cell fraction (not recorded which). The receptor set was obtained from a male donor with ankylosing spondylitis.

The J gene is TRBJ1-5, the V gene TRBV29-1; D is unresolved. There are 12 residues in the CDR3. The V end lost 7 bases, the J end lost 0 bases, and 7 bases lay between the germline ends. Germline loops: CDR1 SQVTM, CDR2 ANQGSEA. CDR3 sequence (DNA): TGCAGCGCATCAGTTAGCAATCAGCCCCAGCATTTT. It specifies CSASVSNQPQHF.

This clonotype was observed a handful of times. The J gene is TRBJ2-3, the V gene TRBV29-1, with D tentatively TRBD2 (6 bases). V lost 6 bases and J lost 1, with 14 bases in between. CDR1 is SQVTM, CDR2 ANQGSEA, per germline. This CDR3 contains 14 residues. CDR3 coding DNA: TGCAGCGTCGCCCTAGCGACCCGCACAGATACGCAGTATTTT. Its protein product is CSVALATRTDTQYF.

The DNA of the CDR3 is TGTGCCACTGCCGGGACAGGGGTAGTCCGCAATCAGCCCCAGCATTTT. Translated, it gives CATAGTGVVRNQPQHF. This chain uses TRBV19 with TRBJ1-5; TRBD1 aligns across 10 bases. The V gene's germline CDR1 is LNHDA and CDR2 SQIVND (reference sequence). CDR3 length equals 16 residues. The V gene end was trimmed by 10 bases and the J gene end by 2 bases; junction bases not matched to a gene: 11. Full variable domain (outside the CDR3, taken from reference TRBV19 and TRBJ1-5): DGGITQSPKYLFRKEGQNVTLSCEQNLNHDAMYWYRQDPGQGLRLIYYSQIVNDFQKGDIAEGYSVSREKKESFPLTVTSAQKNPTAFYLCATAGTGVVRNQPQHFGDGTRLSIL.

The chain employs TRBV6-1 and TRBJ1-2; 9 nucleotides line up with TRBD1. J lost 3 bases, V lost 6 bases, and 8 bases had no gene match. The CDR3 spans 15 residues. The germline gives CDR1 MNHNS, CDR2 SASEGT. Here the CDR3 reads CASSITGGYHYGYTF. The CDR3 region has the DNA TGTGCCAGCAGCATCACAGGGGGCTATCACTATGGCTACACCTTC.

The chain uses TRBV27 and TRBJ1-2; D is ambiguous. This CDR3 contains 14 residues. Germline V CDR1 and CDR2: MNHEY, SMNVEV (reference sequence). V was cut by 5 bases and J by 0 bases, with 10 bases left in between. The CDR3 region has the DNA TGTGCCAGCAGTCCGGGGTTCCCTAACTATGGCTACACCTTC. Amino acid sequence: CASSPGFPNYGYTF.

V and J are TRBV5-1 and TRBJ2-3; the D is unclear. CDR1 is SGHRS and CDR2 is YFSETQ in the germline V gene. V was cut by 3 bases and J by 4 bases, with 15 bases left in between. The CDR3 is made up of 15 amino acids. This CDR3 is CASSSEGSLPDTQYF. CDR3 coding DNA: TGCGCCAGCAGCTCCGAAGGGTCTCTGCCAGATACGCAGTATTTT. The full variable domain, its missing parts supplied by reference TRBV5-1 and TRBJ2-3, is KAGVTQTPRYLIKTRGQQVTLSCSPISGHRSVSWYQQTPGQGLQFLFEYFSETQRNKGNFPGRFSGRQFSNSRSEMNVSTLELGDSALYLCASSSEGSLPDTQYFGPGTRLTVL.

This clonotype was found many times. The CDR3 reads CASSLGYGEQPQHF. The CDR3 coding sequence is TGTGCCAGCAGTTTAGGGTACGGGGAGCAGCCCCAGCATTTT. This sequence joins TRBV12-3 or TRBV12-4 and TRBJ1-5; no reliable D call. The CDR3 is 14 amino acids. Trimming left V 1 base short and J 7 bases short, with 11 bases between.

CDR3 DNA sequence: TGCAGTGCTAGTCGACTAGCCAATGAGCAGTTCTTC. Amino acids: CSASRLANEQFF. V usage is TRBV20-1 and J usage is TRBJ2-1; TRBD2 agrees at 7 bases. CDR1 is DFQATT and CDR2 is SNEGSKA in the germline V gene (reference sequence). V was pared by 3 bases and J by 6 bases, with 2 bases of the junction left unmatched. The CDR3 is made up of 12 amino acids.

V usage is TRBV6-5 and J usage is TRBJ2-2; D might be TRBD1 (7 bases). Germline CDR1 is MNHEY and CDR2 is SVGAGI. V gave up 4 bases and J gave up 1 base, with 10 bases separating them. The CDR3 has 15 residues. The CDR3 loop is CASSFRGVNTGELFF. Here the CDR3 DNA reads TGTGCCAGCAGTTTCAGGGGGGTGAACACCGGGGAGCTGTTTTTT.

V is TRBV19 and J is TRBJ1-2; 7 bases agree with TRBD1. The CDR3 has 16 residues. Per the germline V gene, CDR1 is LNHDA and CDR2 is SQIVND (reference sequence). V trimming: 2 bases; J trimming: 4 bases; junction bases outside the gene matches: 10. CDR3 DNA sequence: TGTGCCAGTAGTATAACGACGGCTACAGGGGTCTATGGCTACACCTTC. Protein sequence: CASSITTATGVYGYTF.